Below, one T cell receptor (beta chain) is given with its context. The germline V gene encodes CDR1 LGHDT and CDR2 YNNKEL (reference sequence). The V segment lost 3 bases and the J segment 4 bases; nucleotides outside the gene matches: 4. The CDR3 contains 14 residues. This specimen comes from a study of blood T cell repertoires in COVID-19. Study-level background: The origin of the acute and convalescent COVID-19 samples was the United States, Italy and Spain. From T cells, B-cell-depleted T cells, or PBMCs came the material, which was cDNA or gDNA.

Original methodology: Estimates of nucleated cell counts were drawn from the amplification of reference gene primers. Method: immunoSEQ multiplex PCR; TCRdb's copy keeps in-frame clones and lacks some. V and J calls and clone size come straight from that table; D and trimming were deduced from the DNA. The repertoire consists of 75,000 to 95,000 clones, with just under 80% occurring once and the leading ten covering approximately 34%. Seattle cases were enrolled at active infection and followed longitudinally. This clonotype originated in a man in his 60s with COVID-19, enrolled during active disease. The V and J genes are TRBV3-1 (or the pseudogene TRBV3-2) and TRBJ2-5; 8 bases agree with TRBD1. What was sequenced was peripheral blood. For the CDR3, the DNA is TGTGCCAGCAGCCAGACAGGGGCTATAGAGACCCAGTACTTC. Its translation is CASSQTGAIETQYF.